This TCR beta chain comes out of a study of cytomegalovirus exposure and HLA in healthy donors. Primers: 60 Vbeta forward and 13 Jbeta reverse. The assay was immunoSEQ multiplex PCR, and TCRdb's table has in-frame clones only and misses some. This table holds about 90,000 clones, 60% to 80% found once. The CDR3 totals 15 residues. Germline trimming cut 6 bases from V and 2 bases from J; bases unmatched to any gene: 9. The germline gives CDR1 MDHEN, CDR2 SYDVKM. The sequencing sample was made of PBMCs. This receptor was obtained from a boy aged 10-17 years in good health and CMV-seronegative. V usage is TRBV28 and J usage is TRBJ2-7, with 8 positions matching TRBD2. This CDR3 is CASRFALADTYEQYF. In DNA, the CDR3 is TGTGCCAGCAGGTTCGCACTAGCGGACACCTACGAGCAGTACTTC. Filled out from reference TRBV28 and TRBJ2-7, the complete variable domain reads DVKVTQSSRYLVKRTGEKVFLECVQDMDHENMFWYRQDPGLGLRLIYFSYDVKMKEKGDIPEGYSVSREKKERFSLILESASTNQTSMYLCASRFALADTYEQYFGPGTRLTVT.